The clone carrying this T cell receptor beta chain was found a few times. V was pared by 11 bases and J by 1 base, with 17 bases between. Germline CDR1 and CDR2: SGHTA and FQGTGA. The CDR3 extends over 14 amino acids. Single viable CD3+CD4+CD8-CD45RO+ cells were sorted as the memory CD4+ T cells. Serostatus was set by detecting CMV pp150, pp28, p38, p52 IgG. The data were obtained in a study of memory CD4+ T cells and cytomegalovirus serostatus. Repertoires were generated with immunoSEQ multiplex PCR, while TCRdb's copy carries only in-frame clones and drops some. Of over 65,000 clones listed, approximately 80% are singletons.

The receptor comes from an adult in good health and CMV-seronegative. The V gene is TRBV7-3, the J gene TRBJ1-1; D call uncertain. Sequencing was carried out using memory CD4+ T cells from blood. CDR3 DNA sequence: TGTGCCCGGACCCGGAGGACTCCGAACACTGAAGCTTTCTTT. Translation gives CARTRRTPNTEAFF. Supplemented by reference TRBV7-3 and TRBJ1-1, the full variable domain reads GAGVSQTPSNKVTEKGKYVELRCDPISGHTALYWYRQSLGQGPEFLIYFQGTGAADDSGLPNDRFFAVRPEGSVSTLKIQRTERGDSAVYLCARTRRTPNTEAFFGQGTRLTVV.